This T cell receptor (beta chain) is drawn from a study of T cells in Graves' hyperthyroidism and ophthalmopathy. This clonotype occurred a few times. Researchers took RNA transcripts and amplified the TCR beta CDR3 regions from them. Researchers ran a first-round RT-PCR on the TCR CDR3 using the HTBI primer set. TCRdb analysed the multiplex PCR reads with MiXCR anew, one entry per CDR3 protein. The table includes 550,000 to 600,000 distinct CDR3 sequences, around 17% detected once. Hyperthyroidism was newly diagnosed in patients aged 18 to 65 (duration under 2 months). This clonotype was sampled from a woman younger than 35 with Graves' hyperthyroidism. The sequenced material came from blood.

CDR3 in amino acids: CASSQDQGRPLHF. The CDR3 nucleotides read TGTGCCAGCAGCCAAGACCAAGGACGACCCCTCCACTTT. This rearrangement joins TRBV14 to TRBJ1-6; D gene unclear. The germline CDR1 and CDR2 sequences are SGHDN and FVKESK. The V gene lost 0 bases and the J gene lost 12 bases, with 9 bases spanning the gap. This CDR3 has 13 amino acids. Variable domain in full (rest from reference TRBV14 and TRBJ1-6): EAGVTQFPSHSVIEKGQTVTLRCDPISGHDNLYWYRRVMGKEIKFLLHFVKESKQDESGMPNNRFLAERTGGTYSTLKVQPAELEDSGVYFCASSQDQGRPLHFGNGTRLTVT.